This TCR beta chain is from a study of CD8 T cells in ankylosing spondylitis. Study observations and caveats: The study identified a TCR beta motif of several highly homologous variants that appeared characteristic of ankylosing spondylitis blood. Reportedly, significant enrichment of disease-linked clones occurred in matched ankylosing spondylitis synovial fluid.

Germline values: CDR1 MDHEN, CDR2 SYDVKM. The CDR3 is 18 amino acids. V shed 4 bases, J shed 6 bases, and the junction held 19 bases outside the gene matches. There are many counts of this clonotype. Its specificity is unknown. TCRdb independently ran MiXCR on the 5' RACE reads; one entry per CDR3 protein. The top ten hold under 4.5% of the sample, which has 500,000 or so distinct CDR3 sequences, about 5.4% seen once. The chain carries TRBV28 and TRBJ1-1; TRBD1 aligns across 8 bases. The receptor's source is a male donor with ankylosing spondylitis. The sample taken for sequencing was blood, either unsorted or a sorted T cell fraction (not recorded which). The CDR3 loop is CASSSGKARQGWVAEAFF. The CDR3 DNA sequence: TGTGCCAGCAGTTCAGGGAAGGCACGACAGGGGTGGGTCGCTGAAGCTTTCTTT.